These T cell receptor beta chains were read from a single sample in a study of molecular identifiers for immune sequencing clone quantification. TCRdb reprocessed the PCR reads via MiXCR and lists one record per CDR3 protein. The data hold 85,000 to 100,000 distinct CDR3 sequences, with 21% observed a single time. The sample taken for sequencing was naive CD8+ T cells from blood, with Jurkat cell RNA spiked in. The receptors were sampled from a human donor in good health. Some libraries in this study had Jurkat cell RNA spiked in. CDR3s include the opening cysteine and the closing phenylalanine or tryptophan. D genes are given only for firm matches. A clone size is listed for some rows: how often the clone was seen (once, few, many), or a class if it is expanded.

abundance | j_gene | v_gene | d_gene | CDR3nt | CDR3aa
many | TRBJ2-2 | TRBV4-3 | . | TGCGCCAGCAGCCAGGAACGACGCTTGACCGGGGAGCTGTTTTTT | CASSQERRLTGELFF
many | TRBJ2-1 | TRBV7-3 | TRBD2 | TGTGCCAGCAGCATGGACGGCGGGAGCTCCTACAATGAGCAGTTCTTC | CASSMDGGSSYNEQFF
. | TRBJ2-7 | TRBV6-2/TRBV6-3 | . | TGTGCCAGCAGTTCCCCTCGGGACGGGGGGCATGACGAGCAGTACTTC | CASSSPRDGGHDEQYF
. | TRBJ2-7 | TRBV29-1 | . | TGCAGCGGTTTTGCGGGGGCCGAGCAGTACTTC | CSGFAGAEQYF
many | TRBJ2-5 | TRBV11-2 | . | TGTGCCAGCAGCTTAATGGGGGGGCTAGAGACCCAGTACTTC | CASSLMGGLETQYF
. | TRBJ2-3 | TRBV29-1 | . | TGCACCGTTGAAAAGCAGAACAGCACAGATACGCAGTGTTTT | CTVEKQNSTDTQCF
many | TRBJ2-7 | TRBV28 | . | TGTGCCAGCAGTGACCGTTCCCCGAGGCTCCCCTACGAGCAGTACTTC | CASSDRSPRLPYEQYF
few | TRBJ2-7 | TRBV20-1 | . | TGCAGTGCTAGAGCCCTGGGTTTCTACGAGCAGTACTTC | CSARALGFYEQYF
many | TRBJ2-4 | TRBV19 | . | TGTGCCAGTAGTATTTCTCGCGGTCCGAACATTCAGTACTTC | CASSISRGPNIQYF
few | TRBJ2-5 | TRBV4-3 | . | TGCGCCAGCAGCCAAGATTGGACAGCCCAAGAGACCCAGTACTTC | CASSQDWTAQETQYF
. | TRBJ2-3 | TRBV5-1 | . | TGCGCCAGCAGCTTGCGGCACCCTAGCACAGATACGCAGTATTTT | CASSLRHPSTDTQYF
. | TRBJ1-1 | TRBV2 | . | TGTGCCAGCAGTGAAGAGGGGGGTCTATACACTGAAGCTCTCTTT | CASSEEGGLYTEALF
many | TRBJ1-1 | TRBV2 | . | TGTGCCACCATCCCACAGTTGAACACTGAAGCTTTCTTT | CATIPQLNTEAFF
. | TRBJ2-7 | TRBV19 | . | TGTGCCACGAGTGACGGATCTTCCTACGAGCAGTACTTC | CATSDGSSYEQYF
many | TRBJ1-1 | TRBV6-5 | TRBD1 | TGTGCCAGCATCCGACAGGGCGCGGCCACTGAAGCTTTCTTT | CASIRQGAATEAFF
many | TRBJ1-5 | TRBV19 | . | TGTGCCAGTAGTTTCCAACGGGGGCGCAATCAGCCCCAGCATTTT | CASSFQRGRNQPQHF
. | TRBJ1-1 | TRBV7-6 | . | TGTGCCAGCAGCCAAACCCCAGGGGCAACTGAAGCTTTCTTT | CASSQTPGATEAFF
. | TRBJ2-1 | TRBV7-9 | TRBD2 | TGTGCCAGCAGCTTAGAAGGGGGGACTAGCGGCCTCGCGCAGTTCTTC | CASSLEGGTSGLAQFF
many | TRBJ2-7 | TRBV19 | . | TGTGCCAGTAGTTCCGATGGGGGCTACGAGCAGTACTTC | CASSSDGGYEQYF
. | TRBJ2-5 | TRBV2 | TRBD2 | TGTGCCAGCAGTGCTCAGACTAGCGGGAGCCAAGAGACCCAGTACTTC | CASSAQTSGSQETQYF
few | TRBJ2-3 | TRBV24-1 | . | TGTGCCACCAGCCTCGGGGGCGCAGATACGCAGTATTTT | CATSLGGADTQYF
many | TRBJ2-7 | TRBV28 | . | TGTGCCAGCAGTTCCGGGTCCTACGAGCAGTACTTC | CASSSGSYEQYF